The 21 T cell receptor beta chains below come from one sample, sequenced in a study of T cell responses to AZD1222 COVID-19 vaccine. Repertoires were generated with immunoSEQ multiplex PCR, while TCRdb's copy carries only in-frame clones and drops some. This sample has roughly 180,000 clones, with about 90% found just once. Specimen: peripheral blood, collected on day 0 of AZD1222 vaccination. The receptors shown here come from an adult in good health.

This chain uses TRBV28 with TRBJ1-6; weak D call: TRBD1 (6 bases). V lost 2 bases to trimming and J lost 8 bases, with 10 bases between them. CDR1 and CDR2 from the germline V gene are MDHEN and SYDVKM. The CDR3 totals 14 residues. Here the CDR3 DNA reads TGTGCCAGCAGTTTAAGGGGGGTGGATTCACCCCTCCACTTT. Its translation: CASSLRGVDSPLHF.

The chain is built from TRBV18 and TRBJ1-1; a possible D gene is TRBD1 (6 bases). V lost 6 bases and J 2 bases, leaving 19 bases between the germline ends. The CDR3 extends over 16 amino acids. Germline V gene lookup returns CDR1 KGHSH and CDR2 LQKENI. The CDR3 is CASSLGQPRGNTEAFF. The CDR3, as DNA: TGTGCCAGCTCCTTAGGACAGCCCCGGGGCAACACTGAAGCTTTCTTT.

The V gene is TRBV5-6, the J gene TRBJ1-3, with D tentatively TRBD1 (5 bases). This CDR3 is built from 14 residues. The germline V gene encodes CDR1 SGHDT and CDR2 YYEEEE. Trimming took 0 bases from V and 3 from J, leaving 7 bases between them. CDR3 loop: CASSLVDSGNTIYF. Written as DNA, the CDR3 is TGTGCCAGCAGCTTGGTTGACAGTGGAAACACCATATATTTT.

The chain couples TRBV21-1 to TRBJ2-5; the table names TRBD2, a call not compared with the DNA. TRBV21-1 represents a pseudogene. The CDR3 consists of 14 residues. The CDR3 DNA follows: TGTGCCAGCAGCAAAAGAAGAGATCTCTTAACCCAGTACTTC. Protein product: CASSKRRDLLTQYF.

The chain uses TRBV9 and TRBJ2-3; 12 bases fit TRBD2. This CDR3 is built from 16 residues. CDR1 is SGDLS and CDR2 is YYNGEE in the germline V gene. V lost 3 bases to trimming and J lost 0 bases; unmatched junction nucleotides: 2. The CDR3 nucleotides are TGTGCCAGCAGCGAACTAGCGGGGGGAAGCACAGATACGCAGTATTTT. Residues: CASSELAGGSTDTQYF.

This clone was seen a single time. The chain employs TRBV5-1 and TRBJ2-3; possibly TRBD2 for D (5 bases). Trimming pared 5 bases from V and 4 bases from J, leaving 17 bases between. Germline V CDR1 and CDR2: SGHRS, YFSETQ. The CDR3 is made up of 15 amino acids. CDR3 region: CASSVKLDSPDTQYF. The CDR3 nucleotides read TGCGCCAGCAGTGTAAAACTAGATAGCCCAGATACGCAGTATTTT.

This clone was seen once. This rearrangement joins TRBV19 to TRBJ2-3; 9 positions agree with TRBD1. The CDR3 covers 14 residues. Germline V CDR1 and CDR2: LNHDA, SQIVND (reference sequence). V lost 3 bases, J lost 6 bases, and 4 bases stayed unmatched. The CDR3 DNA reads TGTGCCAGTAGTATGGGACAGGGAGGCGATACGCAGTATTTT. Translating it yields CASSMGQGGDTQYF.

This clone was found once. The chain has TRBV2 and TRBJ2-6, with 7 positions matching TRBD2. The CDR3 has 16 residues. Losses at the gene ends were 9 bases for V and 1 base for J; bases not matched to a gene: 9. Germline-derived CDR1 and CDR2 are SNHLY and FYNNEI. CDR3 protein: CARDKRDESGANVLTF. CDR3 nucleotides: TGTGCCAGAGATAAGCGGGATGAATCTGGGGCCAACGTCCTGACTTTC.

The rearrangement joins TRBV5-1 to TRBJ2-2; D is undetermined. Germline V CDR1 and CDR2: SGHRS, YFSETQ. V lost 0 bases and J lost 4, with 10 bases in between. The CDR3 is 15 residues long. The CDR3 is CASSLEHLPTGELFF. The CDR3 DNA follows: TGCGCCAGCAGCTTGGAGCACCTACCCACCGGGGAGCTGTTTTTT.

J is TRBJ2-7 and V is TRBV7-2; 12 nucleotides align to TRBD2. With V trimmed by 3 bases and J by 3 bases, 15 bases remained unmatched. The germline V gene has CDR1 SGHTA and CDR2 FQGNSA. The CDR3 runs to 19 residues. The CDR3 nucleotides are TGTGCCAGCAGCTTCAGGGGGCCCAGAGGACTAGCGGGATACTACGAGCAGTACTTC. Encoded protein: CASSFRGPRGLAGYYEQYF.

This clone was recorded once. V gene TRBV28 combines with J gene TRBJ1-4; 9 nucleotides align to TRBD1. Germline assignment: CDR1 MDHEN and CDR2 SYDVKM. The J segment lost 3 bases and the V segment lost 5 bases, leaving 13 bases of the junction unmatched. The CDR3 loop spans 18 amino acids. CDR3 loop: CASSPPPGQGIANEKLFF. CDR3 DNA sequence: TGTGCCAGCAGTCCACCCCCGGGACAGGGTATAGCTAATGAAAAACTGTTTTTT.

The CDR3 here is CASSPTGTSGSNEQFF. The CDR3 coding sequence is TGTGCCAGCTCGCCAACCGGGACTAGCGGGAGTAATGAGCAGTTCTTC. The rearrangement joins TRBV18 to TRBJ2-1; the match to TRBD2 covers 14 bases. V trimming: 6 bases; J trimming: 7 bases; junction bases outside the gene matches: 8. The CDR3 is 16 residues long. Looked up from germline, CDR1 is KGHSH and CDR2 is LQKENI.

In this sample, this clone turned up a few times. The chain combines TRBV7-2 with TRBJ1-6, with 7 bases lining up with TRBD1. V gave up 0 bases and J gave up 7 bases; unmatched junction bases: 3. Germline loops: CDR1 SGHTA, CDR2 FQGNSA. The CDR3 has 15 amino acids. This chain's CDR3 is CASSLAGQRNSPLHF. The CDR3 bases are TGTGCCAGCAGCTTAGCGGGACAGAGAAATTCACCCCTCCACTTT.

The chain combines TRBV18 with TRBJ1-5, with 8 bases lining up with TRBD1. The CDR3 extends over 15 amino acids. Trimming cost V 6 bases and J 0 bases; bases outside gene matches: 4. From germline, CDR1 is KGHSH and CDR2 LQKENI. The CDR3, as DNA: TGTGCCAGCTCTCGGGACAGGTATAGCAATCAGCCCCAGCATTTT. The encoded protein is CASSRDRYSNQPQHF. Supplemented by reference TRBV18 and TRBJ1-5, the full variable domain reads NAGVMQNPRHLVRRRGQEARLRCSPMKGHSHVYWYRQLPEEGLKFMVYLQKENIIDESGMPKERFSAEFPKEGPSILRIQQVVRGDSAAYFCASSRDRYSNQPQHFGDGTRLSIL.

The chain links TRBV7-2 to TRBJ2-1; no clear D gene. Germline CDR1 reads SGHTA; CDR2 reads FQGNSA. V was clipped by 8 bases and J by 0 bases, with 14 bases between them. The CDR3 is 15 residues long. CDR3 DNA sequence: TGTGCCAGCGCCCTCTCGCCAAGCTCCTACAATGAGCAGTTCTTC. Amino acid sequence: CASALSPSSYNEQFF. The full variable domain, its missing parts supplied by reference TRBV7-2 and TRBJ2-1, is GAGVSQSPSNKVTEKGKDVELRCDPISGHTALYWYRQSLGQGLEFLIYFQGNSAPDKSGLPSDRFSAERTGGSVSTLTIQRTQQEDSAVYLCASALSPSSYNEQFFGPGTRLTVL.

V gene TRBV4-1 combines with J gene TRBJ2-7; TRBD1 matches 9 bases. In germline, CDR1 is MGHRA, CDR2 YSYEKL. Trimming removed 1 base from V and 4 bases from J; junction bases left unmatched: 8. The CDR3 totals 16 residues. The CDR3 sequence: CASSQGRDRVGYEQYF. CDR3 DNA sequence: TGCGCCAGCAGCCAAGGGCGGGACAGGGTAGGGTACGAGCAGTACTTC.

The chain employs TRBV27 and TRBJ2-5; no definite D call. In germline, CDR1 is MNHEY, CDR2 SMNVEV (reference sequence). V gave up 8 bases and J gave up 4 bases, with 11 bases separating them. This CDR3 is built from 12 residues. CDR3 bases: TGTGCCAGCTGTAGAGTTGGAGAGACCCAGTACTTC. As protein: CASCRVGETQYF.

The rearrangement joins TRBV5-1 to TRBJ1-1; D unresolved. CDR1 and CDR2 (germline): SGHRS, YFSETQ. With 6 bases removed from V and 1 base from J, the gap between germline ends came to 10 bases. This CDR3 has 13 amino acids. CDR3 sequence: CASTKSRNTEAFF. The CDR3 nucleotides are TGCGCCAGCACGAAATCCAGGAACACTGAAGCTTTCTTT.

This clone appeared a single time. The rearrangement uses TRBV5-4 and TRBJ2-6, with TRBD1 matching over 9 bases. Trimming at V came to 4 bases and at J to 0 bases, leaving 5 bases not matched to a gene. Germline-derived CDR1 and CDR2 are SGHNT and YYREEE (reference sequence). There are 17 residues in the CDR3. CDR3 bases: TGTGCCAGCAGCAAACTACAGGGGGCCTCTGGGGCCAACGTCCTGACTTTC. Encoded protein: CASSKLQGASGANVLTF.

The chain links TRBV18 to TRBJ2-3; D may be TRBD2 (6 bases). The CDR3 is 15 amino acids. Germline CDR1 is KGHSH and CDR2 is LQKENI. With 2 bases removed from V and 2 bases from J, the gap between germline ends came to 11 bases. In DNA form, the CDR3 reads TGTGCCAGCTCACCAGTTGGAGGGGCCACAGATACGCAGTATTTT. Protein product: CASSPVGGATDTQYF.

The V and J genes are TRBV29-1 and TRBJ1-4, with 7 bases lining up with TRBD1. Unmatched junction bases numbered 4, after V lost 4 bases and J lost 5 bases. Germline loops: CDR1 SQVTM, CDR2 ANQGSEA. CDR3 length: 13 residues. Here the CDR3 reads CSVVAQGNEKLFF. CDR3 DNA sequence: TGCAGCGTTGTAGCACAGGGGAATGAAAAACTGTTTTTT.